These 15 T cell receptor beta chains came from one sample sequenced in a study of blood T cell repertoires in COVID-19. Clones were read by immunoSEQ multiplex PCR, and TCRdb kept only the in-frame ones, dropping some. The data contain approximately 440,000 clones, around 90% of them seen just once; the ten biggest clones take up less than 0.75%. The sequencing sample was made of PBMCs or T cells enriched from blood (not recorded which). Source of these receptors: a man between 18 and 35 years old who had recovered from COVID-19.

V is TRBV9 and J is TRBJ1-1, with 9 nucleotides matching TRBD1. The CDR3 totals 14 residues. The ends lost 3 bases at V and 3 bases at J; junction bases unmatched: 3. Per the germline V gene, CDR1 is SGDLS and CDR2 is YYNGEE. CDR3 nucleotides: TGTGCCAGCAGCGGGGACAGGGTGGACACTGAAGCTTTCTTT. Protein product: CASSGDRVDTEAFF.

This sequence joins TRBV27 and TRBJ1-1; D ambiguous. V was pared by 2 bases and J by 2 bases, with 6 bases between. Germline CDR1 reads MNHEY; CDR2 reads SMNVEV (reference sequence). The CDR3 length is 13 residues. This CDR3 reads CASSLTVNTEAFF. The CDR3, as DNA: TGTGCCAGCAGTTTAACTGTCAACACTGAAGCTTTCTTT.

The chain is built from TRBV11-2 and TRBJ2-7; a weak D match, TRBD2 (5 bases). Germline CDR1 and CDR2: SGHAT and FQNNGV. The CDR3 consists of 13 residues. V lost 2 bases and J 4 bases, leaving 9 bases between the germline ends. CDR3 in amino acids: CASSLSGPYEQYF. In nucleotides, the CDR3 is TGTGCCAGCAGCTTAAGCGGACCTTACGAGCAGTACTTC.

This chain connects TRBV9 to TRBJ2-2, with D unresolved. The CDR3 is 17 amino acids. CDR1 is SGDLS and CDR2 is YYNGEE in the germline V gene. The V end was cut by 1 base, the J end by 1 base, with 14 bases between. The CDR3 sequence is CASSVSARPGNTGELFF. The CDR3 DNA sequence: TGTGCCAGCAGCGTAAGCGCCCGGCCGGGGAACACCGGGGAGCTGTTTTTT. The full variable domain, with the rest looked up from reference TRBV9 and TRBJ2-2, is DSGVTQTPKHLITATGQRVTLRCSPRSGDLSVYWYQQSLDQGLQFLIQYYNGEERAKGNILERFSAQQFPDLHSELNLSSLELGDSALYFCASSVSARPGNTGELFFGEGSRLTVL.

The chain employs TRBV11-1 and TRBJ1-5; no reliable D call. The CDR3 length is 15 residues. Germline CDR1 SGHAT, CDR2 FQDESV (reference sequence). Trimming removed 1 base from V and 1 base from J, with 8 bases in between. For the CDR3, the DNA is TGTGCCAGCAGCTTAGGGGCCTGGAGCAATCAGCCCCAGCATTTT. Its translation: CASSLGAWSNQPQHF.

This sequence joins TRBV5-5 and TRBJ1-1; no clear D. The V end lost 0 bases, the J end lost 5 bases, and 8 bases lay between the germline ends. The CDR3 runs 13 residues. Germline CDR1 is SGHKS and CDR2 is YYEKEE (reference sequence). This CDR3 reads CASSLVPETEAFF. The CDR3 bases are TGTGCCAGCAGCTTGGTCCCGGAGACTGAAGCTTTCTTT.

The chain recombines TRBV6-6 with TRBJ2-7; TRBD1 aligns across 7 bases. In germline, CDR1 is MNHNY, CDR2 SVGAGI (reference sequence). Unmatched junction bases numbered 6, after V lost 1 base and J lost 6 bases. The CDR3 length is 14 residues. CDR3 sequence: CASSYLNDRAEQYF. The CDR3 bases are TGTGCCAGCAGTTACTTAAACGACAGGGCCGAGCAGTACTTC.

The V and J genes are TRBV5-4 and TRBJ2-3; 7 bases are a match to TRBD1. V was pared by 2 bases and J by 6 bases, with 9 bases of the junction left unmatched. This CDR3 is built from 15 residues. The germline V gene encodes CDR1 SGHNT and CDR2 YYREEE (reference sequence). In DNA, the CDR3 is TGTGCCAGCAGCTTCAAGGGGGCAAAGGGGGATACGCAGTATTTT. This sequence encodes CASSFKGAKGDTQYF.

This chain joins TRBV7-4 and TRBJ2-4; D ambiguous. CDR1 and CDR2 from the germline V gene are SGHVT and SQSDAQ. Trimming left V 4 bases short and J 1 base short, with 11 bases between. The CDR3 covers 15 residues. CDR3 nucleotides: TGTGCCAGCAGCTCTGGTCTATGGGCCAAAAACATTCAGTACTTC. Amino acids: CASSSGLWAKNIQYF.

The chain uses TRBV7-9 and TRBJ1-2; D perhaps matches TRBD1 (5 bases). CDR3 length equals 15 residues. Between the trimmed V and J ends, which lost 5 bases and 1 base, there was a span of 14 bases. Germline CDR1 and CDR2: SEHNR and FQNEAQ (reference sequence). CDR3 in amino acids: CASSPVQGGNYGYTF. The CDR3 bases are TGTGCCAGCAGCCCCGTCCAGGGTGGTAACTATGGCTACACCTTC.

The rearrangement joins TRBV3-1 (or the pseudogene TRBV3-2) to TRBJ1-5; D is uncertain. Germline CDR1 LGHDT, CDR2 YNNKEL (reference sequence). Between the trimmed V and J ends, which lost 0 bases and 0 bases, there was a span of 6 bases. The CDR3 sequence is 15 residues long. CDR3 residues: CASSQDRYSNQPQHF. In nucleotides, the CDR3 is TGTGCCAGCAGCCAAGACAGATATAGCAATCAGCCCCAGCATTTT.

V is TRBV28 and J is TRBJ1-1, with D perhaps matching TRBD1 (6 bases). Trimming stripped 3 bases from V and 4 bases from J, with 9 bases between. The CDR3 contains 13 residues. Germline loops: CDR1 MDHEN, CDR2 SYDVKM. CDR3 coding DNA: TGTGCCAGCAGTTTGTACAGGGCCACTGAAGCTTTCTTT. Its translation is CASSLYRATEAFF.

V usage is TRBV6-5 and J usage is TRBJ1-5; 7 nucleotides agree with TRBD1. Germline CDR1 reads MNHEY; CDR2 reads SVGAGI. This CDR3 contains 15 residues. V gave up 5 bases and J gave up 4 bases; unmatched junction bases: 8. The CDR3 reads CASSHDRAGNQPQHF. CDR3 coding DNA: TGTGCCAGCAGTCACGACAGGGCCGGTAATCAGCCCCAGCATTTT.

This clone has just one count. The chain couples TRBV5-4 to TRBJ1-1; TRBD1 matches at 10 bases. V shed 4 bases and J 0 bases; nucleotides not matched to a gene: 6. Per germline, CDR1 SGHNT and CDR2 YYREEE (reference sequence). CDR3 length equals 16 residues. CDR3 sequence: CASSPRDRGMNTEAFF. The DNA for the CDR3 is TGTGCCAGCAGCCCGAGGGACAGGGGCATGAACACTGAAGCTTTCTTT.

The chain recombines TRBV28 with TRBJ2-3; 11 positions match TRBD2. The CDR3 has 15 amino acids. Germline-derived CDR1 and CDR2 are MDHEN and SYDVKM. With V trimmed by 6 bases and J by 0 bases, 2 bases remained unmatched. The CDR3 spells CASSRLAGSTDTQYF. The CDR3 DNA reads TGTGCCAGCAGCCGACTAGCGGGAAGCACAGATACGCAGTATTTT.